This T cell receptor (beta chain) was sequenced during a study of regulatory T cells in long-lasting Graves disease. CDR1 is SGHTA, CDR2 FQGNSA, per germline. V was clipped by 5 bases and J by 0 bases, with 11 bases between them. The CDR3 length is 15 residues. Time point specified: persistent/refractory GD, antithyroid drugs over 5 years with positive TRAb. The TCR library was prepared using RNA isolated from PBMCs. This clonotype was detected ten times or more. No antigen is known for it. Arm-PCR of CDR3 regions and iRepertoire HTBI primers were used to build TCR beta libraries. TCRdb analysed the multiplex PCR reads with MiXCR anew, one entry per CDR3 protein. The sample records 350,000 to 500,000 distinct CDR3 sequences, around 20% being singletons. Study-wide findings and caveats: Repertoires from persistent disease leaned toward TRBV28, TRBJ1-2 and TRBJ2-5.

The J gene is TRBJ1-5, the V gene TRBV7-2; D uncertain. The receptor was isolated from a female donor with Graves disease. This material consisted of peripheral blood mononuclear cells (PBMCs), taken when the disease was refractory, from a patient treated with antithyroid drugs. CDR3 residues: CASSPNSVSNQPQHF. CDR3 sequence (DNA): TGTGCCAGCAGCCCGAACAGCGTTAGCAATCAGCCCCAGCATTTT.